The entry below describes one TCR beta chain. Its antigen is not yet known. The junction departs from the called germline gene at one end, perhaps through a read error. The library was obtained by the immunoSEQ multiplex PCR assay. Held by TCRdb, this immuneACCESS table contains in-frame sequences only and omits some clones. Under half of the omission traces to an unresolved V gene where checked; the cause of the rest is unknown. The sample profile shows about 80,000 clones; roughly 89% of them were found once. The ten largest clones capture roughly 7.2% of the sample. This specimen comes from a study of control samples from healthy donors and cancer patients (dated by TCRdb to 2020 to 2021). The CDR3 measures 13 amino acids from cysteine to phenylalanine. This entry keeps only the CDR3 DNA: 39 bases, framed from base 1. CDR1 and CDR2 are drawn from the germline V gene: KGHSH, LQKENI.

The sample taken for sequencing was blood. This receptor was obtained from a woman aged 55-70 years in good health. The chain was built from TRBV18 and TRBJ2-5; no D gene call is confident. The DNA sequence is as follows: TGTGCCAGCCCACCCAGTACTGCAGAGACCCACTACTTC. Its translation reads: CASPPSTAETHYF.